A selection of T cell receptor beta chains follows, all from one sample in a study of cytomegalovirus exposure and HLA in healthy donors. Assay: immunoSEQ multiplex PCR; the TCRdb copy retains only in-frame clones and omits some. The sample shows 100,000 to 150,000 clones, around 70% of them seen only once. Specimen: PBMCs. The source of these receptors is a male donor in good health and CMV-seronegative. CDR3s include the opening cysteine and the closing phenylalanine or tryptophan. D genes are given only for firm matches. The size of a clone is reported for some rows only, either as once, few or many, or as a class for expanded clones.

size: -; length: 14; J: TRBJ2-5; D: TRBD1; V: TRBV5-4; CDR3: CASSLQGAGETQYF; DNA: TGTGCCAGCAGCTTGCAGGGGGCGGGGGAGACCCAGTACTTC
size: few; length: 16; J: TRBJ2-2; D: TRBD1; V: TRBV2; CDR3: CASSRQGAIDTGELFF; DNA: TGTGCCAGCAGTCGACAGGGGGCAATTGACACCGGGGAGCTGTTTTTT
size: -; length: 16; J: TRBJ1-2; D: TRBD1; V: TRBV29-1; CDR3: CSVDPSNRGENYDYTF; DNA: TGCAGCGTTGATCCTTCCAACAGGGGGGAAAACTATGACTACACCTTC
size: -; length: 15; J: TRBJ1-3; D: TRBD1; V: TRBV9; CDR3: CASSGRDRVERTIYF; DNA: TGTGCCAGCAGCGGCCGGGACAGGGTCGAAAGGACCATATATTTT
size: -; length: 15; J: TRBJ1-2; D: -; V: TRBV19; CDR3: CASSIRAEDSYGYTF; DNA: TGTGCCAGTAGTATCAGGGCAGAGGATTCCTATGGCTACACCTTC
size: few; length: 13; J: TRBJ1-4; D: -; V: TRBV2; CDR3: CASMWRGNEKLFF; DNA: TGTGCCAGCATGTGGAGGGGTAATGAAAAACTGTTTTTT
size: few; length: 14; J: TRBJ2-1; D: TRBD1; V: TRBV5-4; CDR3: CASSLDRGRHEQFF; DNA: TGTGCCAGCAGCTTGGACAGGGGGCGACATGAGCAGTTCTTC
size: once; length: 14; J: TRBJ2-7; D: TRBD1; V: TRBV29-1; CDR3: CSVGPGQGIYEQYF; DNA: TGCAGCGTCGGACCGGGACAGGGGATCTACGAGCAGTACTTC
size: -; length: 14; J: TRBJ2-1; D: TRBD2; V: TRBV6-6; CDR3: CASTVAGAYNEQFF; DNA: TGTGCCAGCACCGTCGCGGGAGCCTACAATGAGCAGTTCTTC
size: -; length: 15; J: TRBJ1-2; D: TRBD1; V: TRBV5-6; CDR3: CASSLALTGDYGYTF; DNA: TGTGCCAGCAGCTTGGCCCTAACAGGGGACTATGGCTACACCTTC
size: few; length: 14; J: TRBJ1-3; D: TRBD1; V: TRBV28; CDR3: CASSYMTGGYTIYF; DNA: TGTGCCAGCAGTTACATGACAGGGGGCTACACCATATATTTT
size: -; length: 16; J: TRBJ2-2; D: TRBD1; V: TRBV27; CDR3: CASSLLRTGDFGELFF; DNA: TGTGCCAGCAGTTTATTGAGGACAGGGGACTTCGGGGAGCTGTTTTTT
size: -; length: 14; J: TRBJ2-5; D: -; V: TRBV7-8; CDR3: CASSLRLIQETQYF; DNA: TGTGCCAGCAGCTTACGACTTATACAAGAGACCCAGTACTTC
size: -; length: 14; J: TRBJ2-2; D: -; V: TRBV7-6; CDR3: CASKGAANTGELFF; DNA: TGTGCCAGCAAAGGGGCAGCGAACACCGGGGAGCTGTTTTTT
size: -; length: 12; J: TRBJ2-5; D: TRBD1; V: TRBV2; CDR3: CASRDSKETQYF; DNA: TGTGCCAGCCGGGACAGCAAAGAGACCCAGTACTTC
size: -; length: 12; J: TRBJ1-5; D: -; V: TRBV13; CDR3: CASSLPNQPQHF; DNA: TGTGCCAGCAGCCTACCCAATCAGCCCCAGCATTTT
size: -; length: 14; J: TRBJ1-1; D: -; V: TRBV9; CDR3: CASSLDWVNTEAFF; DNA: TGTGCCAGCAGCCTCGACTGGGTGAACACTGAAGCTTTCTTT
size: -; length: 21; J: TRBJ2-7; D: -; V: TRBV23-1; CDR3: CASSRRQGRVDRGGSSYEQYF; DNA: TGCGCCAGCAGCCGAAGACAGGGCCGCGTCGATCGGGGAGGAAGCTCCTACGAGCAGTACTTC
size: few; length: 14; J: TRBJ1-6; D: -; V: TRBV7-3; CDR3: CASSPDPGGSPLHF; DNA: TGTGCCAGCAGCCCCGACCCCGGCGGTTCACCCCTCCACTTT
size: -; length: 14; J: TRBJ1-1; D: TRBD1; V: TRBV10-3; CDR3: CAIRRDRERPEAFF; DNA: TGTGCCATCAGGCGGGACAGGGAAAGGCCTGAAGCTTTCTTT
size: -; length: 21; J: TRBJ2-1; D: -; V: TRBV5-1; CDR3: CASSLRYMNNRRGDRYNEQFF; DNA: TGCGCCAGCAGCTTGCGCTATATGAACAATAGAAGGGGCGACCGTTACAATGAGCAGTTCTTC
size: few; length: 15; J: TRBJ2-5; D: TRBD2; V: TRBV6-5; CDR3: CASSHTSGGMETQYF; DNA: TGTGCCAGCAGCCACACTAGCGGGGGGATGGAGACCCAGTACTTC
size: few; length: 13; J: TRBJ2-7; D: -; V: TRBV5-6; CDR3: CASSLEGRHEQYF; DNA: TGTGCCAGCAGCTTGGAAGGCAGGCACGAGCAGTACTTC
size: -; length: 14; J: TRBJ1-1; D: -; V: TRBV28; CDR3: CASSLSGAKAEAFF; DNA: TGTGCCAGCAGTCTTTCAGGGGCGAAGGCTGAAGCTTTCTTT
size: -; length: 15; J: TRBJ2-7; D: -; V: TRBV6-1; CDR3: CASSGRGRNPYEQYF; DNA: TGTGCCAGCAGTGGACGAGGGAGGAATCCCTACGAGCAGTACTTC
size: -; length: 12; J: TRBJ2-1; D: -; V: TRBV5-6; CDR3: CASSLLNNEQFF; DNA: TGTGCCAGCAGCTTGCTTAACAATGAGCAGTTCTTC